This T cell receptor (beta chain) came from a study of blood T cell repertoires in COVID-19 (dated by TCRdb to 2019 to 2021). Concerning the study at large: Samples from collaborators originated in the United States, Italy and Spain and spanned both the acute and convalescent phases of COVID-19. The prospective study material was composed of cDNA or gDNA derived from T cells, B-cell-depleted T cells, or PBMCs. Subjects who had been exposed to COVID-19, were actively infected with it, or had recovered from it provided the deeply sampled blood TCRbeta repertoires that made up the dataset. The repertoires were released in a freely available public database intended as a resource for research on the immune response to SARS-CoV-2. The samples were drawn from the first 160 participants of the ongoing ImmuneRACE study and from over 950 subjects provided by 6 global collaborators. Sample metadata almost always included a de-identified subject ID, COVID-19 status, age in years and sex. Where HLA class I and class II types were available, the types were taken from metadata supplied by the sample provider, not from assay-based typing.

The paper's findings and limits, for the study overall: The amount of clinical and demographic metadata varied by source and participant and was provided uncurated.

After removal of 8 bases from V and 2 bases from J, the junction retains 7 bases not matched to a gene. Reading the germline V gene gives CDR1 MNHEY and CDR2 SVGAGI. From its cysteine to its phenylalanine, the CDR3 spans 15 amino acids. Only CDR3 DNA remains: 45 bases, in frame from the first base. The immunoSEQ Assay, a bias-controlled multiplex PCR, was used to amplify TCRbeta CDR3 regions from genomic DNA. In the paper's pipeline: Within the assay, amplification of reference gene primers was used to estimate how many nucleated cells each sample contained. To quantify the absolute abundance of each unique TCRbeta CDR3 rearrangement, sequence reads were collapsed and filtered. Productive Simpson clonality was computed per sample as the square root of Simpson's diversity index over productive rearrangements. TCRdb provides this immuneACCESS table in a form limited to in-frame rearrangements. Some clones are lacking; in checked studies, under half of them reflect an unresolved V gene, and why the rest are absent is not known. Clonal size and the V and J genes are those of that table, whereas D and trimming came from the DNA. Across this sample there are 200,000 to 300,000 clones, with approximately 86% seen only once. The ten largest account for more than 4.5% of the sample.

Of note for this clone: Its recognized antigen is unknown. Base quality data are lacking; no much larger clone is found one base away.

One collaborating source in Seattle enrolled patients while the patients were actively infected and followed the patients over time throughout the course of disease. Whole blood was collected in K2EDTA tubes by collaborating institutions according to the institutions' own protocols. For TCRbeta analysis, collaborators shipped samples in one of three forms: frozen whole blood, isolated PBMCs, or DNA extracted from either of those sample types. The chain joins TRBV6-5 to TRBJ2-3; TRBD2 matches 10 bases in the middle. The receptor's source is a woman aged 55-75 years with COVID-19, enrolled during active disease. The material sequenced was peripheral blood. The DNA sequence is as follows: TGTGCCAGCCTTCGGACTAGCGGAGCCACAGATACGCAGTATTTT. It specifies CASLRTSGATDTQYF.